The TCR beta chain described here comes from a study of OX40 agonist ivuxolimab in advanced cancers. Study details: Age averaged around 58 years (range about 23 to 85), and 82.7% were male. The eligibility criteria allowed prior anti-PD-1, anti-PD-L1 or anti-CTLA-4 therapy, and about 40% had some.

Trimming took 4 bases from V and 5 from J; bases not matched to a gene: 3. CDR3 length: 14 amino acids. CDR1 LNHDA and CDR2 SQIVND come from the germline V gene (reference sequence). Only in-frame clones appear in the TCRdb table, and some are missing; sequencing was by immunoSEQ multiplex PCR. Of about 70,000 clones in the sample, more than 75% were seen once. The sequence came from an adult with an advanced solid tumor such as melanoma, head and neck, liver or kidney cancer. This sample comprised CD4+ or CD8+ T cells sorted from blood, obtained in a trial of the OX40 agonist ivuxolimab. The V call is TRBV19, the J call TRBJ2-3, with 10 bases aligning to TRBD1. CDR3 in amino acids: CASSTTGGRDTQYF. The CDR3 nucleotides read TGTGCCAGTAGTACGACAGGGGGCAGAGATACGCAGTATTTT.